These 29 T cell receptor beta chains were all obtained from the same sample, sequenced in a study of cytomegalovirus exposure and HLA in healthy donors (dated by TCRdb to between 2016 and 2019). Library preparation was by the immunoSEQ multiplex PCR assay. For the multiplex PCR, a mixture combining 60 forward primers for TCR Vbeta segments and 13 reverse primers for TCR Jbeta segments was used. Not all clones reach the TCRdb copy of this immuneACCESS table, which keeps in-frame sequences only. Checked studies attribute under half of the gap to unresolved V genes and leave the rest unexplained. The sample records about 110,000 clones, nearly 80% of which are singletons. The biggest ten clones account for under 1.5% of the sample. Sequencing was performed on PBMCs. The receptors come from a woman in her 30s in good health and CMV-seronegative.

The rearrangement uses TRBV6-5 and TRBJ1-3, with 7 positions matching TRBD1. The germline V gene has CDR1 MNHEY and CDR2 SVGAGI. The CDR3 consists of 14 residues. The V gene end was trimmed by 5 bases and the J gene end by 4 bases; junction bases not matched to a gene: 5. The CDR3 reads CASSRQGFGNTIYF. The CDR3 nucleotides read TGTGCCAGCAGTCGACAGGGATTCGGAAACACCATATATTTT.

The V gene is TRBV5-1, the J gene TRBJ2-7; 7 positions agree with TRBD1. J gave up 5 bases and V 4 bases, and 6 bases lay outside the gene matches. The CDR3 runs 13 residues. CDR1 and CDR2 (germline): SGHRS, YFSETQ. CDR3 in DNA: TGCGCCAGCAGCCCTGACAGGGCCAACGAGCAGTACTTC. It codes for CASSPDRANEQYF.

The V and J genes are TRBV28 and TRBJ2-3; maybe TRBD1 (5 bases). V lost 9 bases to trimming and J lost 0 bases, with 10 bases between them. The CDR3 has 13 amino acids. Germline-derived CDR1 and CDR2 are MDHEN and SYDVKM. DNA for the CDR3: TGTGCCAGTTTGACAGCTAGCACAGATACGCAGTATTTT. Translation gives CASLTASTDTQYF.

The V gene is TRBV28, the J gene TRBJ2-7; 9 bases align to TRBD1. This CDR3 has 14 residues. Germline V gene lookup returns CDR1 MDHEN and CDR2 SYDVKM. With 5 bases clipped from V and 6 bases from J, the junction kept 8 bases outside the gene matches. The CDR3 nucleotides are TGTGCCAGCAGTCGACCCGGGACAGGGACCGAGCAGTACTTC. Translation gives CASSRPGTGTEQYF.

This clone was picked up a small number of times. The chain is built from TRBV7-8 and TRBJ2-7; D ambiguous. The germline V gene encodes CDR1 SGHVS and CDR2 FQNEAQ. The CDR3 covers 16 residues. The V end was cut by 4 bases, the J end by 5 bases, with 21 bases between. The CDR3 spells CASSSSSHGSLDEQYF. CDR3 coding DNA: TGTGCCAGCAGCTCCTCGTCGCACGGGTCACTGGACGAGCAGTACTTC.

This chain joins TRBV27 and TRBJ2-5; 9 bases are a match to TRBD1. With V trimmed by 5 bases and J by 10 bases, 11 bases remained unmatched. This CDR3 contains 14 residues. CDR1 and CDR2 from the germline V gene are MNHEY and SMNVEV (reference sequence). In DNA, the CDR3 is TGTGCCAGCAGTCCCACAGGGGGCGCTTCGCGCCAGTACTTC. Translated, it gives CASSPTGGASRQYF.

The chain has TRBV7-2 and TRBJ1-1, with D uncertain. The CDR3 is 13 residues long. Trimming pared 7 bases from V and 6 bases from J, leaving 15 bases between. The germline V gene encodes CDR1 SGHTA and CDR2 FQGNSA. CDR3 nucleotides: TGTGCCAGCACCATTGACGGGGTAGCTGAAGCTTTCTTT. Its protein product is CASTIDGVAEAFF.

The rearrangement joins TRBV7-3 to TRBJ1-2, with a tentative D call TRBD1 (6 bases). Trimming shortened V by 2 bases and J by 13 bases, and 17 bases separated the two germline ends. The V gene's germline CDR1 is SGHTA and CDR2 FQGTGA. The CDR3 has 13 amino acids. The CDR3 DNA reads TGTGCCAGCAGCTTACGGGACATCACTAACTTCACCTTC. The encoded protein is CASSLRDITNFTF.

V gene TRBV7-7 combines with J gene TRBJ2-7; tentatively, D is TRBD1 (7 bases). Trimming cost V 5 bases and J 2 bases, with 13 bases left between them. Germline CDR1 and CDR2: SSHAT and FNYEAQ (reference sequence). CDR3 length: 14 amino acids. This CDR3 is CASSPGGTAYEQYF. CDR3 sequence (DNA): TGTGCCAGCAGCCCCGGAGGGACAGCCTACGAGCAGTACTTC.

CDR3 bases: TGCGCCAGCAGCCAAGATCGCCTACAGGGACGACTGTTCTTC. Translated, it gives CASSQDRLQGRLFF. V gene TRBV4-3 combines with J gene TRBJ2-1, with D possibly being TRBD1 (6 bases). V shed 0 bases and J shed 15 bases, with 18 bases lying between them. Germline assignment: CDR1 LGHNA and CDR2 YSLEER. There are 14 residues in the CDR3.

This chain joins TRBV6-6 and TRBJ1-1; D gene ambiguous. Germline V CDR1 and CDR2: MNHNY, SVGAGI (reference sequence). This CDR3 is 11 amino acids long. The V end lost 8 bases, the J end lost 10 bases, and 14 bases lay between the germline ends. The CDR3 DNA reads TGTGCCAGCTCTGTCCTATCCGGAGCTTTCTTT. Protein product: CASSVLSGAFF.

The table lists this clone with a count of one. The CDR3 DNA reads TGTGCCAGCAGTGGAGGGACTAGCGGCAATGACACAGATACGCAGTATTTT. Translating it yields CASSGGTSGNDTDTQYF. V and J are TRBV2 and TRBJ2-3, with 11 positions matching TRBD2. The V segment lost 4 bases and the J segment 2 bases; nucleotides outside the gene matches: 8. The germline V gene has CDR1 SNHLY and CDR2 FYNNEI. The CDR3 has 17 residues. The full variable domain, with the rest looked up from reference TRBV2 and TRBJ2-3, is EPEVTQTPSHQVTQMGQEVILRCVPISNHLYFYWYRQILGQKVEFLVSFYNNEISEKSEIFDDQFSVERPDGSNFTLKIRSTKLEDSAMYFCASSGGTSGNDTDTQYFGPGTRLTVL.

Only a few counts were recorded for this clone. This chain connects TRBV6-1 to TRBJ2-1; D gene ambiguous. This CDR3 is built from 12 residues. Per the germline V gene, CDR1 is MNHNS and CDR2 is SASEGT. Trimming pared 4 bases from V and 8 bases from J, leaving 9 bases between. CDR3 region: CASSAQAYEQFF. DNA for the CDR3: TGTGCCAGCAGTGCCCAGGCCTATGAGCAGTTCTTC.

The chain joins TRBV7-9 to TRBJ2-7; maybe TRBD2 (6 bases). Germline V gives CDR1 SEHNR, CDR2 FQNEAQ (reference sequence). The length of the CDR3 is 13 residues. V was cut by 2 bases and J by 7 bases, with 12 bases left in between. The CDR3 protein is CASSLRDLHEQYF. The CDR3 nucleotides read TGTGCCAGCAGCTTACGGGACTTGCATGAGCAGTACTTC.

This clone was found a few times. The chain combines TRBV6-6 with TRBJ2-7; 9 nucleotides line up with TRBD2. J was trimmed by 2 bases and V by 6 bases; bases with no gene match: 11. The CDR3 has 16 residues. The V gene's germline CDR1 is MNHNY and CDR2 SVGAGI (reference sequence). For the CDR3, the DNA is TGTGCCAGCAGCACACCACTAGCGGGCCGTCCCTACGAGCAGTACTTC. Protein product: CASSTPLAGRPYEQYF.

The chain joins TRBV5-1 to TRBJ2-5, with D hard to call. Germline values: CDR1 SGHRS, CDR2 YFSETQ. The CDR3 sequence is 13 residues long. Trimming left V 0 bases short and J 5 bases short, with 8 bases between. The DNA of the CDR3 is TGCGCCAGCAGCTTGGATCCTCCGGAGACCCAGTACTTC. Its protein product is CASSLDPPETQYF.

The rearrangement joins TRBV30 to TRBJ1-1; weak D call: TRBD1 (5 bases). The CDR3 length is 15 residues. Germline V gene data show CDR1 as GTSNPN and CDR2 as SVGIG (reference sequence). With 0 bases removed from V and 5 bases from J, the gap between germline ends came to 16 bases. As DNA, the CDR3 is TGTGCCTGGAGTGTAATAGAAAGGGGAAGGACTGAAGCTTTCTTT. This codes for CAWSVIERGRTEAFF.

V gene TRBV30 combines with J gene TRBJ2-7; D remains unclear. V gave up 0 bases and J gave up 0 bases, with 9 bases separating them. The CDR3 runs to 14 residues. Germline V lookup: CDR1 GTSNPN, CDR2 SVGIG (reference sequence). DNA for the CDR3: TGTGCCTGGAGTGTATCGTCCAGCTCCTACGAGCAGTACTTC. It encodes CAWSVSSSSYEQYF.

DNA for the CDR3: TGCGCCAGCAGCTTACAGGGGGCCCAAGAGACCCAGTACTTC. Translated, it gives CASSLQGAQETQYF. The rearrangement joins TRBV5-1 to TRBJ2-5; TRBD1 aligns across 9 bases. The junction had 0 bases not matched to a gene; V was cut back by 2 bases and J by 1 base. The CDR3 has 14 amino acids. Looked up from germline, CDR1 is SGHRS and CDR2 is YFSETQ.

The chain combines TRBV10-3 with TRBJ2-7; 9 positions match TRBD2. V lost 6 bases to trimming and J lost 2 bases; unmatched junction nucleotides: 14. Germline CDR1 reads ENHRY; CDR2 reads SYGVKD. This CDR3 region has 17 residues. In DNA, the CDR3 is TGTGCCATCAGAGACACGACTAGCGGACGATCAACCTACGAGCAGTACTTC. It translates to CAIRDTTSGRSTYEQYF.

CDR3 nucleotide sequence: TGTGCCAGCAGCCAAGATGGGGAGGCTAGCGGACGCTCCTACAATGAGCAGTTCTTC. It is translated as CASSQDGEASGRSYNEQFF. The chain recombines TRBV4-2 with TRBJ2-1, with 7 bases aligning to TRBD2. The CDR3 consists of 19 residues. CDR1 LGHNA and CDR2 YNFKEQ come from the germline V gene. J gave up 0 bases and V 0 bases, and 11 bases lay outside the gene matches.

CDR3 nucleotides: TGTGCCAGCACTATTCGGACAGGAAAGACTGAAGCTTTCTTT. Residues: CASTIRTGKTEAFF. This chain connects TRBV2 to TRBJ1-1, with TRBD1 identical over 7 bases. The junction had 10 bases not matched to a gene; V was cut back by 7 bases and J by 5 bases. The germline gives CDR1 SNHLY, CDR2 FYNNEI. This CDR3 spans 14 amino acids.

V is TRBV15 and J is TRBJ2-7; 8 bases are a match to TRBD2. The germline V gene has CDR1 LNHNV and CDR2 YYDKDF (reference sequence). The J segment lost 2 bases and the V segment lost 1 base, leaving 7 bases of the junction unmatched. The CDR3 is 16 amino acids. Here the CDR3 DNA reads TGTGCCACCAGCAGAGGGGGGGGCGGGGGGCCCTACGAGCAGTACTTC. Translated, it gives CATSRGGGGGPYEQYF.

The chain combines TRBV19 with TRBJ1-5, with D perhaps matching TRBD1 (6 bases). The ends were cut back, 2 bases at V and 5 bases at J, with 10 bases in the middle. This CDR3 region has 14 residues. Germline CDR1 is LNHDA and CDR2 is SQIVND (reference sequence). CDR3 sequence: CASSIWAGDQPQHF. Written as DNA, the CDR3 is TGTGCCAGTAGTATATGGGCAGGGGATCAGCCCCAGCATTTT.

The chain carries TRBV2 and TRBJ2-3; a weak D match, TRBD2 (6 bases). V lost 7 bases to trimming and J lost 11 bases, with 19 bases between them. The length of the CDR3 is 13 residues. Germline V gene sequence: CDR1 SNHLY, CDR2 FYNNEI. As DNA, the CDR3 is TGTGCCAGCACCTCCCTAGGGAGGAGTATGCAGTATTTT. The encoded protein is CASTSLGRSMQYF.

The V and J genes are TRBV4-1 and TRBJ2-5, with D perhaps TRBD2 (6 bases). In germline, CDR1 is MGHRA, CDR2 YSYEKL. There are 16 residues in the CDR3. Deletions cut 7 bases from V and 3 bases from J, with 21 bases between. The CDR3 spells CASTPAASGVKETQYF. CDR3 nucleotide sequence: TGCGCCAGCACCCCCGCCGCATCGGGGGTAAAAGAGACCCAGTACTTC.

CDR3 protein: CASSARRNEKLFF. The CDR3 nucleotides read TGTGCCAGCAGCGCTCGGAGAAATGAAAAACTGTTTTTT. This rearrangement joins TRBV6-5 to TRBJ1-4, with D hard to call. The CDR3 has 13 amino acids. Per germline, CDR1 MNHEY and CDR2 SVGAGI. Trimming removed 6 bases from V and 5 bases from J, with 10 bases in between.

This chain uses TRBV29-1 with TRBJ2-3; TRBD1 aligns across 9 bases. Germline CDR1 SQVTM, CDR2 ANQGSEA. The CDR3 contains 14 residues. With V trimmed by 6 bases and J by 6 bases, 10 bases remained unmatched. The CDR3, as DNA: TGCAGCGTGGGACAGGGTATTAATGCCGATACGCAGTATTTT. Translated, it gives CSVGQGINADTQYF.

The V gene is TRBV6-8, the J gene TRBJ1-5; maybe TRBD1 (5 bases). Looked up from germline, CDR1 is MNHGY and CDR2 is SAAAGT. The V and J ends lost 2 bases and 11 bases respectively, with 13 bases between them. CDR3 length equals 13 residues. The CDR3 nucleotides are TGTGCCAGCAGTTACGGGGGGACGGGGGCCCAGCATTTT. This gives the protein CASSYGGTGAQHF.